A single sample is the source of the 13 T cell receptor beta chains below, sequenced in a study of shared clonotypes between healthy human individuals (dated by TCRdb to about 2020). The receptor library was made with the immunoSEQ multiplex PCR assay. Sourced from immuneACCESS, this table was stored by TCRdb with only in-frame sequences that have V and J called. A share of the clones is absent; for the studies checked, an unresolved V gene accounts for under half, and the remainder has no known explanation. For this sample there are around 1.9 million clones; more than 85% appear just once. The ten largest clones add up to about 1.8% of the sample. CD8 naive samples were CD45RO-negative cells positively selected for CCR7, giving a CD45RA+CCR7+ population that excluded TemRA cells. The source material was naive CD8+ T cells from PBMCs. In the paper's terms, the cell subset or site label means: CD45RA+CCR7+. The receptors shown here come from a man aged 18 to 35 in good health. Some clones in this sample may be carry-over from other donors' samples.

The chain links TRBV19 to TRBJ2-1; D is possibly TRBD1 (5 bases). Germline assignment: CDR1 LNHDA and CDR2 SQIVND (reference sequence). Trimming pared 4 bases from V and 7 bases from J, leaving 17 bases between. The length of the CDR3 is 15 residues. Written as DNA, the CDR3 is TGTGCCAGTAGTACCTTCCCGACAGTGGGGAATGAGCAGTTCTTC. Translation: CASSTFPTVGNEQFF.

The rearrangement uses TRBV4-1 and TRBJ2-1; a weak D match, TRBD2 (6 bases). The germline V gene encodes CDR1 MGHRA and CDR2 YSYEKL. The CDR3 is 16 residues long. Trimming took off 4 bases at V and 3 bases at J, with 16 bases between the two ends. CDR3 DNA sequence: TGCGCCAGCAGCCGAGGGACTGGCAGGGACTACAATGAGCAGTTCTTC. As protein: CASSRGTGRDYNEQFF.

The gene calls are TRBV9 and TRBJ2-3, with TRBD2 matching 12 bases. The CDR3 is 18 residues long. V shed 0 bases and J 4 bases; nucleotides not matched to a gene: 9. Per germline, CDR1 SGDLS and CDR2 YYNGEE. The chain's CDR3 is CASSVGASGRAEADTQYF. The CDR3 coding sequence is TGTGCCAGCAGCGTAGGGGCTAGCGGGAGGGCCGAGGCAGATACGCAGTATTTT.

The rearrangement links TRBV11-2 to TRBJ2-3; 9 nucleotides line up with TRBD2. The CDR3 totals 17 residues. With 2 bases clipped from V and 5 bases from J, the junction kept 11 bases outside the gene matches. The germline gives CDR1 SGHAT, CDR2 FQNNGV. The CDR3 here is CASSLFLREGAKDTQYF. Here the CDR3 DNA reads TGTGCCAGCAGCTTATTTCTGCGGGAGGGTGCTAAAGATACGCAGTATTTT.

The V and J genes are TRBV7-6 and TRBJ2-1; D unclear. V was pared by 2 bases and J by 6 bases, with 20 bases between. CDR3 size: 17 residues. Germline V gene sequence: CDR1 SGHVS, CDR2 FNYEAQ. The CDR3 DNA sequence: TGTGCCAGCAGCTTATATCGGCGCGGACCTCAGGCCAATGAGCAGTTCTTC. It yields the protein CASSLYRRGPQANEQFF.

The chain recombines TRBV12-5 with TRBJ1-2, with D possibly being TRBD1 (6 bases). This CDR3 has 18 residues. V lost 0 bases, J lost 3 bases, and 20 bases lay in between. Germline V gene sequence: CDR1 LGHNT, CDR2 FRNRAP. CDR3 in DNA: TGTGCTAGTGGTTTGGTCCCTCCGACAGGACGACCTCACTATGGCTACACCTTC. It encodes CASGLVPPTGRPHYGYTF.

The chain links TRBV29-1 to TRBJ1-2; no reliable D call. The CDR3 runs to 12 residues. Germline values: CDR1 SQVTM, CDR2 ANQGSEA. V dropped 6 bases and J dropped 4 bases, with 12 bases sitting between them. The CDR3 nucleotides are TGCAGCGTCACAACACTCAGCTATGGCTACACCTTC. It is translated as CSVTTLSYGYTF.

The chain combines TRBV7-3 with TRBJ2-1, with TRBD2 as a possible D gene (6 bases). Deletions cut 4 bases from V and 4 bases from J, with 11 bases between. The CDR3 is 14 amino acids. The germline V gene encodes CDR1 SGHTA and CDR2 FQGTGA. CDR3 in amino acids: CASSYGGKYNEQFF. DNA of the CDR3: TGTGCCAGCAGCTATGGCGGGAAGTACAATGAGCAGTTCTTC.

This clone was found once. This chain connects TRBV6-5 to TRBJ2-5; D remains unclear. This CDR3 region has 12 residues. The V gene's germline CDR1 is MNHEY and CDR2 SVGAGI. V was shortened by 4 bases and J by 5 bases, with 8 bases between the two germline ends. Here the CDR3 reads CASSWTGETQYF. CDR3 in DNA: TGTGCCAGCAGTTGGACGGGCGAGACCCAGTACTTC.

The V and J genes are TRBV14 and TRBJ2-7; D is uncertain. The CDR3 length is 13 residues. Trimming took off 0 bases at V and 6 bases at J, with 9 bases between the two ends. CDR1 SGHDN and CDR2 FVKESK come from the germline V gene. CDR3 nucleotide sequence: TGTGCCAGCAGCCAAGACCAATTCTCCGAGCAGTACTTC. Its protein product is CASSQDQFSEQYF. Looking up the rest from reference TRBV14 and TRBJ2-7 gives the full variable domain: EAGVTQFPSHSVIEKGQTVTLRCDPISGHDNLYWYRRVMGKEIKFLLHFVKESKQDESGMPNNRFLAERTGGTYSTLKVQPAELEDSGVYFCASSQDQFSEQYFGPGTRLTVT.

The chain has TRBV10-1 and TRBJ1-3; unclear D gene. V was trimmed by 6 bases and J by 0 bases, leaving 9 bases between them. CDR1 and CDR2 (germline): WNHNN, SYGVQD (reference sequence). This CDR3 comprises 14 residues. In DNA, the CDR3 is TGCGCCAGCAGCCCGGGGTACTCTGGAAACACCATATATTTT. Its protein is CASSPGYSGNTIYF.

The chain carries TRBV7-7 and TRBJ2-5; D is ambiguous. The CDR3 length is 13 residues. V was pared by 3 bases and J by 1 base, with 6 bases between. The V gene's germline CDR1 is SSHAT and CDR2 FNYEAQ (reference sequence). This CDR3 reads CASSLGSQETQYF. The CDR3 DNA follows: TGTGCCAGCAGCTTGGGTTCCCAAGAGACCCAGTACTTC.

The gene calls are TRBV25-1 and TRBJ2-1, with D unresolved. The CDR3 has 16 residues. Germline V gene data show CDR1 as MGHDK and CDR2 as SYGVNS. The germline V and J ends were trimmed by 1 base and 8 bases, with 18 bases remaining between them. The CDR3: CASSEWKDKVRDEQFF. The CDR3 DNA reads as TGTGCCAGCAGTGAATGGAAGGATAAGGTACGCGATGAGCAGTTCTTC.